These 4 T cell receptor beta chains came from one sample sequenced in a study of spatial heterogeneity in lung cancer (dated by TCRdb to between 2019 and 2020). What the study reported, not specific to this receptor: The number of expanded intratumoral alpha and beta TCRs correlated with the tumor nonsynonymous mutation count.

To prepare the library, 5' RACE was applied. Sequencing took place on a NextSeq 500. The public sequencing data were trimmed at Q25 with fastp and processed into clonotypes with MiXCR by TCRdb, which kept only in-frame beta chains. Each record represents a unique CDR3 protein, reported with the most common genes and DNA among its rows. The sample yields roughly 11,000 distinct CDR3 sequences; approximately 15% were counted once. The ten largest clones add up to roughly a sixth of the sample. The antigens these receptors bind are not known. The meaning of the sample's time point label: sample taken at primary tumor resection. The sample consisted of lung tumor tissue, taken at surgery. The source of these receptors is a male donor with early-stage non-small cell lung cancer.

The sample holds many counts of this clonotype. The chain has TRBV6-6 and TRBJ1-2; the match to TRBD1 covers 8 bases. The J segment lost 4 bases and the V segment lost 8 bases, leaving 9 bases of the junction unmatched. The CDR3 runs to 14 residues. Germline CDR1 and CDR2: MNHNY and SVGAGI (reference sequence). The CDR3: CASRETGEAYGYTF. The CDR3, as DNA: TGTGCCAGCCGCGAGACAGGGGAGGCCTATGGCTACACCTTC.

This clonotype was seen many times. The chain uses TRBV6-6 and TRBJ2-2, with unresolved D. The V end was cut by 10 bases, the J end by 3 bases, with 3 bases between. Germline-derived CDR1 and CDR2 are MNHNY and SVGAGI (reference sequence). This CDR3 region has 10 residues. The DNA of the CDR3 is TGTGCCACCTACACCGGGGAGCTGTTTTTT. This sequence encodes CATYTGELFF.

The chain links TRBV19 to TRBJ2-2; TRBD2 matches at 11 bases. J lost 6 bases, V lost 1 base, and 4 bases had no gene match. This CDR3 comprises 16 residues. Germline assignment: CDR1 LNHDA and CDR2 SQIVND (reference sequence). The CDR3 DNA is TGTGCCAGTAGTATAGGACTAGCGGGACTGGCCGGGGAGCTGTTTTTT. Amino acids: CASSIGLAGLAGELFF.

This clonotype was seen ten or more times. The genes are TRBV6-5 and TRBJ2-7, with 10 positions matching TRBD2. The V segment lost 5 bases and the J segment 2 bases; nucleotides outside the gene matches: 6. The germline V gene has CDR1 MNHEY and CDR2 SVGAGI. CDR3 size: 15 residues. CDR3 amino acids: CASSGGLAPTYEQYF. In DNA, the CDR3 is TGTGCCAGCAGTGGGGGACTAGCGCCGACCTACGAGCAGTACTTC.